These 24 T cell receptor beta chains came from one sample sequenced in a study of cytomegalovirus exposure and HLA in healthy donors (dated by TCRdb to about 2017). To prepare the library, the immunoSEQ multiplex PCR assay was applied. A mixture of 60 forward primers for TCR Vbeta segments and 13 reverse primers for TCR Jbeta segments was used in the multiplex PCR. TCRdb took this table from immuneACCESS and kept in-frame rearrangements with V and J called. Such tables lack part of the clones; where checked against another copy, unresolved V genes explain under half of the gap, and the rest is unexplained. The sample has some 200,000 clones on record, approximately 84% of them singletons. The leading ten clones occupy approximately 0.23% of the sample. Sequencing input: PBMCs. The receptors originated from a girl under three years old in good health and CMV-seronegative.

This chain connects TRBV21-1 to TRBJ1-2; the table assigns TRBD1, which was not confirmed against the DNA. TRBV21-1 represents a pseudogene. The CDR3 is 12 residues long. The CDR3 DNA reads TGTGCCAGCAGCAGGACAGGGCTCCCCTACACCTTC. Amino acid sequence: CASSRTGLPYTF.

The chain combines TRBV5-1 with TRBJ2-5; D possibly corresponds to TRBD1 (6 bases). The better agreement between TRBJ2-7 and the DNA end casts doubt on the J call. The CDR3 contains 13 residues. Germline values: CDR1 SGHRS, CDR2 YFSETQ. The CDR3 DNA follows: TGCGCCAGCGCTAAGACAGGCGCCTACGAGCAGTACTTC. Amino acids: CASAKTGAYEQYF.

This chain connects TRBV5-1 to TRBJ2-3; 8 bases are shared with TRBD2. J gave up 4 bases and V 4 bases, and 8 bases lay outside the gene matches. In germline, CDR1 is SGHRS, CDR2 YFSETQ. The CDR3 loop spans 15 amino acids. CDR3 in amino acids: CASSVGGATPDTQYF. The CDR3 DNA is TGCGCCAGCAGCGTCGGGGGGGCCACTCCAGATACGCAGTATTTT.

The chain couples TRBV5-1 to TRBJ2-1; the match to TRBD2 covers 10 bases. Per the germline V gene, CDR1 is SGHRS and CDR2 is YFSETQ. The V gene end was trimmed by 4 bases and the J gene end by 3 bases; junction bases not matched to a gene: 7. The CDR3 sequence is 16 residues long. The CDR3 sequence is CASSGIAGGFYNEQFF. The CDR3 DNA reads TGCGCCAGCAGCGGTATAGCGGGGGGTTTCTACAATGAGCAGTTCTTC.

The chain joins TRBV29-1 to TRBJ1-2; 8 nucleotides line up with TRBD1. V lost 7 bases, J lost 1 base, and 2 bases stayed unmatched. The CDR3 is 12 residues long. Germline loops: CDR1 SQVTM, CDR2 ANQGSEA. CDR3 residues: CSGGQGNYGYTF. As DNA, the CDR3 is TGCAGCGGTGGACAGGGTAACTATGGCTACACCTTC.

The CDR3 nucleotides read TGTGCCAGCAGCTTGTGGACAGGGAATCAGCCCCAGCATTTT. It translates to CASSLWTGNQPQHF. The V call is TRBV5-8, the J call TRBJ1-5, with 8 bases that match TRBD1. The ends lost 1 base at V and 4 bases at J; junction bases unmatched: 1. Germline CDR1 is SGHTS and CDR2 is YDEGEE. CDR3 length: 14 amino acids.

The rearrangement joins TRBV6-5 to TRBJ1-1; D is unclear. Per the germline V gene, CDR1 is MNHEY and CDR2 is SVGAGI. The CDR3 runs to 13 residues. CDR3 protein: CACISFKNTEAFF. The CDR3 nucleotides are TGTGCATGTATCAGTTTTAAGAACACTGAAGCTTTCTTT.

The V and J genes are TRBV7-2 and TRBJ1-4; 10 bases fit TRBD1. This CDR3 comprises 14 residues. With V trimmed by 5 bases and J by 6 bases, 3 bases remained unmatched. Germline V gene lookup returns CDR1 SGHTA and CDR2 FQGNSA. CDR3 nucleotides: TGTGCCAGCAGCCCGGACAGGGGGGATGAAAAACTGTTTTTT. It codes for CASSPDRGDEKLFF. The variable domain in full, with the rest retrieved from reference TRBV7-2 and TRBJ1-4, is GAGVSQSPSNKVTEKGKDVELRCDPISGHTALYWYRQSLGQGLEFLIYFQGNSAPDKSGLPSDRFSAERTGGSVSTLTIQRTQQEDSAVYLCASSPDRGDEKLFFGSGTQLSVL.

The CDR3 loop reads CSVDGDRAYTQYF. CDR3 nucleotides: TGCAGCGTTGACGGTGACAGGGCGTATACGCAGTATTTT. The gene calls are TRBV29-1 and TRBJ2-3; 7 bases align to TRBD1. Trimming took 3 bases from V and 7 from J; bases not matched to a gene: 7. Germline assignment: CDR1 SQVTM and CDR2 ANQGSEA. The CDR3 covers 13 residues.

The chain combines TRBV6-1 with TRBJ2-2; D not resolved. The CDR3 is made up of 12 amino acids. Germline values: CDR1 MNHNS, CDR2 SASEGT. With 8 bases removed from V and 4 bases from J, the gap between germline ends came to 8 bases. For the CDR3, the DNA is TGTGCCAGCTTTAGGAGCACCGGGGAGCTGTTTTTT. This encodes CASFRSTGELFF.

V and J are TRBV7-9 and TRBJ2-5, with 7 bases that match TRBD2. The germline CDR1 and CDR2 sequences are SEHNR and FQNEAQ (reference sequence). The CDR3 has 15 residues. J gave up 2 bases and V 1 base, and 4 bases lay outside the gene matches. The CDR3, as DNA: TGTGCCAGCAGCTTAGGGGAGGGGTGGCAAGAGACCCAGTACTTC. This sequence encodes CASSLGEGWQETQYF.

CDR3 protein: CASSLRETQYF. The CDR3 DNA sequence: TGTGCCAGCAGCTTGCGGGAGACCCAGTACTTC. The J gene is TRBJ2-5, the V gene TRBV5-5; D gene unclear. V lost 1 base to trimming and J lost 5 bases, with 3 bases between them. Germline CDR1 is SGHKS and CDR2 is YYEKEE (reference sequence). The CDR3 runs 11 residues. Filled out from reference TRBV5-5 and TRBJ2-5, the complete variable domain reads DAGVTQSPTHLIKTRGQQVTLRCSPISGHKSVSWYQQVLGQGPQFIFQYYEKEERGRGNFPDRFSARQFPNYSSELNVNALLLGDSALYLCASSLRETQYFGPGTRLLVL.

This sequence joins TRBV13 and TRBJ2-1; TRBD1 matches at 10 bases. Per the germline V gene, CDR1 is PRHDT and CDR2 is FYEKMQ (reference sequence). CDR3 size: 16 residues. Trimming cost V 5 bases and J 10 bases; bases outside gene matches: 14. The CDR3 DNA is TGTGCCAGCAGCCGGCGGGGGGTGACAGGGGGCAGAGAGCAGTTCTTC. Translated, it gives CASSRRGVTGGREQFF.

The V call is TRBV7-9, the J call TRBJ2-1; TRBD2 matches 10 bases. Germline lookup yields CDR1 SEHNR and CDR2 FQNEAQ (reference sequence). This CDR3 has 15 residues. With V trimmed by 4 bases and J by 6 bases, 6 bases remained unmatched. The CDR3 coding sequence is TGTGCCAGCAGCTACACTAGCGGGGTTACCAATGAGCAGTTCTTC. This gives the protein CASSYTSGVTNEQFF. The full variable domain, with the rest looked up from reference TRBV7-9 and TRBJ2-1, is DTGVSQNPRHKITKRGQNVTFRCDPISEHNRLYWYRQTLGQGPEFLTYFQNEAQLEKSRLLSDRFSAERPKGSFSTLEIQRTEQGDSAMYLCASSYTSGVTNEQFFGPGTRLTVL.

The V call is TRBV6-5, the J call TRBJ1-5, with a weak D call TRBD1 (6 bases). Germline V gene lookup returns CDR1 MNHEY and CDR2 SVGAGI. Trimming took off 2 bases at V and 7 bases at J, with 12 bases between the two ends. The CDR3 contains 14 residues. The CDR3 spells CASSYSRGKQPQHF. The CDR3, as DNA: TGTGCCAGCAGTTACAGCAGGGGAAAGCAGCCCCAGCATTTT.

J is TRBJ1-2 and V is TRBV29-1; D remains unclear. Trimming removed 4 bases at V and 6 bases at J, with 6 bases between. This CDR3 has 10 amino acids. The germline V gene has CDR1 SQVTM and CDR2 ANQGSEA. The CDR3: CSVGRDGYTF. The CDR3 DNA reads TGCAGCGTTGGGAGGGATGGCTACACCTTC.

The CDR3 DNA sequence: TGTGCCAGCAGCTTCGGTGAGTCCATCTACAATGAGCAGTTCTTC. This translates into CASSFGESIYNEQFF. V gene TRBV7-2 combines with J gene TRBJ2-1, with D uncertain. V was clipped by 3 bases and J by 3 bases, with 12 bases between them. The V gene's germline CDR1 is SGHTA and CDR2 FQGNSA. The CDR3 sequence is 15 residues long.

This chain uses TRBV10-3 with TRBJ2-1; 11 positions agree with TRBD2. Trimming cost V 4 bases and J 6 bases; bases outside gene matches: 5. Germline CDR1 and CDR2: ENHRY and SYGVKD. The CDR3 is 15 amino acids. CDR3 sequence: CAISVASGRSNEQFF. The DNA for the CDR3 is TGTGCCATCAGTGTAGCTAGCGGGAGGTCCAATGAGCAGTTCTTC.

V gene TRBV30 combines with J gene TRBJ2-3; TRBD1 might be the D (5 bases). This CDR3 region has 13 residues. With 3 bases removed from V and 4 bases from J, the gap between germline ends came to 11 bases. Germline V gene lookup returns CDR1 GTSNPN and CDR2 SVGIG (reference sequence). The chain's CDR3 is CAWRRQGPDTQYF. CDR3 DNA: TGTGCCTGGAGGCGGCAGGGTCCAGATACGCAGTATTTT.

The V gene is TRBV29-1, the J gene TRBJ2-2; TRBD1 might be the D (5 bases). Deletions cut 2 bases from V and 2 bases from J, with 15 bases between. The germline V gene has CDR1 SQVTM and CDR2 ANQGSEA. This CDR3 has 16 residues. The CDR3 protein is CSVEIPQWGNTGELFF. In DNA, the CDR3 is TGCAGCGTTGAAATACCTCAGTGGGGCAACACCGGGGAGCTGTTTTTT.

The V call is TRBV6-6, the J call TRBJ1-2; TRBD1 is a possible D gene (5 bases). The V gene lost 2 bases and the J gene lost 3 bases, with 10 bases spanning the gap. CDR1 is MNHNY and CDR2 is SVGAGI in the germline V gene (reference sequence). The CDR3 length is 14 residues. The CDR3 DNA reads as TGTGCCAGCAGTTACCTATCAGGGTACTATGGCTACACCTTC. It is translated as CASSYLSGYYGYTF.

This chain links TRBV19 with TRBJ2-7; 8 bases line up with TRBD2. The J segment lost 2 bases and the V segment lost 5 bases, leaving 5 bases of the junction unmatched. CDR1 is LNHDA and CDR2 is SQIVND in the germline V gene (reference sequence). The length of the CDR3 is 14 residues. The CDR3 spells CASSLTSAAYEQYF. The CDR3 coding sequence is TGTGCCAGTAGTCTGACTAGCGCGGCCTACGAGCAGTACTTC.

The chain employs TRBV4-1 and TRBJ1-1, with D unresolved. Trimming removed 4 bases at V and 3 bases at J, with 9 bases between. The CDR3 is 13 amino acids. Germline CDR1 MGHRA, CDR2 YSYEKL. CDR3 coding DNA: TGCGCCAGCAGCCGCAAACGGGACACTGAAGCTTTCTTT. Translating it yields CASSRKRDTEAFF.

Only one count was recorded for this clone. J is TRBJ1-5 and V is TRBV19; 7 bases fit TRBD1. The germline gives CDR1 LNHDA, CDR2 SQIVND (reference sequence). V lost 7 bases, J lost 0 bases, and 6 bases stayed unmatched. The CDR3 runs to 15 residues. This CDR3 reads CASKGTVNSNQPQHF. In DNA, the CDR3 is TGTGCCAGTAAGGGGACAGTTAATAGCAATCAGCCCCAGCATTTT. Using reference TRBV19 and TRBJ1-5 for the parts outside the CDR3, the full variable domain is DGGITQSPKYLFRKEGQNVTLSCEQNLNHDAMYWYRQDPGQGLRLIYYSQIVNDFQKGDIAEGYSVSREKKESFPLTVTSAQKNPTAFYLCASKGTVNSNQPQHFGDGTRLSIL.